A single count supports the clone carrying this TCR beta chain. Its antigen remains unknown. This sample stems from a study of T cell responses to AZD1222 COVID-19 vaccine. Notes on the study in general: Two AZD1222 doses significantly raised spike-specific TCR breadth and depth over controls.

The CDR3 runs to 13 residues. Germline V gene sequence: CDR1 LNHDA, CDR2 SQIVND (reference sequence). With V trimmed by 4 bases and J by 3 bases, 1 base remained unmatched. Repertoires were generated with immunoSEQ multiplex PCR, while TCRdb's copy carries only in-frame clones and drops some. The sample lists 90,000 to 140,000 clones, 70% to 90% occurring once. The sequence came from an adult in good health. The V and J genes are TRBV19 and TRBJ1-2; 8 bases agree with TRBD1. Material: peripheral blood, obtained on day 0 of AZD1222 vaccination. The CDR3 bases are TGTGCCAGTAGTAGACAGGGGTACTATGGCTACACCTTC. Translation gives CASSRQGYYGYTF.